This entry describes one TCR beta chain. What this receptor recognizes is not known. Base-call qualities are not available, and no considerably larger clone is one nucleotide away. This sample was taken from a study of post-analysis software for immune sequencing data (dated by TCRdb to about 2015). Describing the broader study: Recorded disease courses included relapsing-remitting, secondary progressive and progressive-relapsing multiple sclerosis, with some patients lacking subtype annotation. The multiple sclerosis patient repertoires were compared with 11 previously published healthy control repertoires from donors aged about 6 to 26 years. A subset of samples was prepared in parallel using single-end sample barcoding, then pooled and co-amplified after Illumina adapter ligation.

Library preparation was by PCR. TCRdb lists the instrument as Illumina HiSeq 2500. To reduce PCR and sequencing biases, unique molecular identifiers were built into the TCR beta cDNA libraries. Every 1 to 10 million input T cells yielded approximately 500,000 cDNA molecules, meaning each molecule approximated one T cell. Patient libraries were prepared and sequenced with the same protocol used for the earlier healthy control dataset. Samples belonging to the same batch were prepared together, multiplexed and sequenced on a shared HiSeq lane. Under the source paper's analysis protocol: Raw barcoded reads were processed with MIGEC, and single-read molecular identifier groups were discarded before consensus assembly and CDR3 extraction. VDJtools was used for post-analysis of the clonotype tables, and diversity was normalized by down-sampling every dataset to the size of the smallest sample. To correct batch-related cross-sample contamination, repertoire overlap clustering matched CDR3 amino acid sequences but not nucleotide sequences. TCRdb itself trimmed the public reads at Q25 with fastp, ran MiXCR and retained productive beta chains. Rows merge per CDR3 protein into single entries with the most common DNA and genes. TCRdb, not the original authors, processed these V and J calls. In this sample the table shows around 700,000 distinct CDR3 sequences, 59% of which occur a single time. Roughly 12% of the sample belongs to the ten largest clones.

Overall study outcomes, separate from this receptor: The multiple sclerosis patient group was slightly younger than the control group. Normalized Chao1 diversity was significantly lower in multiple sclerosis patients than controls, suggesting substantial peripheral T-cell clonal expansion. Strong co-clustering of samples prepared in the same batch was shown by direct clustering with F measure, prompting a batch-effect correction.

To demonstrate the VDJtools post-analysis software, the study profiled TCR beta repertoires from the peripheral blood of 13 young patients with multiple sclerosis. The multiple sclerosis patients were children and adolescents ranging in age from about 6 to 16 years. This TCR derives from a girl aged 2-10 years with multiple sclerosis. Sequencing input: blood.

The CDR3 corresponds to CASSLETTWDRVDRNSPLHF. The nucleotides are TGTGCCAGCAGCTTGGAGACTACCTGGGACAGGGTAGATCGTAATTCACCCCTCCACTTT. The rearrangement combines TRBV5-8 with TRBJ1-6, with 9 junctional bases fitting TRBD1. The germline V gene provides CDR1 SGHTS and CDR2 YDEGEE. The CDR3 spans 20 residues, from the cysteine through the phenylalanine. Of the read, only the CDR3 DNA is kept; its 60 bases are in frame from base 1. After removal of 0 bases from V and 6 bases from J, the junction retains 16 bases not matched to a gene.